Listed below are T cell receptor beta chains from one sample, sequenced in a study of cytotoxic CD8 clonotypes in ibrutinib-treated CLL. Method: immunoSEQ multiplex PCR; TCRdb's copy keeps in-frame clones and lacks some. The table has around 97,000 clones, 70% to 85% seen once. Sequenced here: PBMCs, sampled after 12 months of ibrutinib treatment. The receptor source for this set is a human donor with chronic lymphocytic leukemia. Each CDR3 is given with its conserved first and last residue. A D gene is named only where the DNA matches it firmly. Clone size appears in some rows only: once, few, many, or a class for an expanded clone.

J gene | CDR3 length | clone size | V gene | D gene | CDR3 protein | CDR3 DNA
TRBJ2-7 | 15 | NA | TRBV5-6 | TRBD1 | CASSPMTGGNDEQYF | TGTGCCAGCAGCCCCATGACAGGGGGCAACGACGAGCAGTACTTC
TRBJ1-6 | 14 | few | TRBV6-5 | NA | CASREQGYDSPLHF | TGTGCCAGCAGGGAACAGGGCTACGATTCACCCCTCCACTTT
TRBJ2-1 | 14 | NA | TRBV7-8 | TRBD1 | CASSGGQGRIEQFF | TGTGCCAGCAGCGGAGGACAGGGAAGGATTGAGCAGTTCTTC
TRBJ2-3 | 14 | NA | TRBV7-3 | TRBD1 | CASGRTGGTDTQYF | TGTGCCAGCGGAAGGACAGGGGGCACAGATACGCAGTATTTT
TRBJ1-1 | 11 | NA | TRBV20-1 | NA | CSAPDNTEAFF | TGCAGTGCTCCCGACAACACTGAAGCTTTCTTT
TRBJ2-5 | 16 | NA | TRBV5-1 | TRBD2 | CASSLGGGGIQETQYF | TGCGCCAGCAGCTTGGGCGGCGGGGGGATACAAGAGACCCAGTACTTC
TRBJ1-3 | 16 | NA | TRBV7-9 | NA | CASSRTGISSGNTIYF | TGTGCCAGCAGCCGTACCGGGATTTCCTCTGGAAACACCATATATTTT
TRBJ2-2 | 16 | NA | TRBV13 | TRBD2 | CASSLGLAGATGELFF | TGTGCCAGCAGCTTAGGTCTAGCGGGGGCAACCGGGGAGCTGTTTTTT
TRBJ2-5 | 14 | NA | TRBV5-4 | NA | CASSAGMSGETQYF | TGTGCCAGCAGCGCCGGGATGTCGGGAGAGACCCAGTACTTC
TRBJ2-3 | 17 | NA | TRBV5-4 | TRBD2 | CASSQEGLAGIGYTQYF | TGTGCCAGCAGCCAAGAGGGACTAGCGGGGATAGGGTATACGCAGTATTTT
TRBJ1-2 | 12 | NA | TRBV25-1 | TRBD1 | CASSGGGGGYTF | TGTGCCAGCAGTGGAGGGGGCGGTGGCTACACCTTC
TRBJ1-5 | 13 | few | TRBV6-1 | NA | CASRLVNGQPQHF | TGTGCCAGCAGACTAGTGAACGGTCAGCCCCAGCATTTT
TRBJ2-2 | 15 | NA | TRBV6-1 | NA | CASETSGTGTGELFF | TGTGCCAGCGAGACATCAGGGACGGGCACCGGGGAGCTGTTTTTT
TRBJ1-2 | 14 | NA | TRBV6-5 | TRBD1 | CASSPTGGYYGYTF | TGTGCCAGCAGTCCTACAGGGGGCTACTATGGCTACACCTTC
TRBJ2-2 | 16 | once | TRBV7-9 | TRBD2 | CASSLGLASNTGELFF | TGTGCCAGCAGCTTAGGACTAGCGTCGAACACCGGGGAGCTGTTTTTT
TRBJ1-1 | 14 | NA | TRBV7-6 | NA | CASSLVGGDTEAFF | TGTGCCAGCAGCTTAGTGGGGGGGGACACTGAAGCTTTCTTT
TRBJ1-1 | 14 | few | TRBV5-1 | TRBD1 | CASSSGTGNTEAFF | TGCGCCAGCAGCTCGGGGACAGGGAACACTGAAGCTTTCTTT
TRBJ1-1 | 16 | NA | TRBV5-4 | NA | CASSLGGGPTNTEAFF | TGTGCCAGCAGCTTGGGAGGGGGACCGACGAACACTGAAGCTTTCTTT
TRBJ2-1 | 13 | NA | TRBV2 | NA | CASRRAGAGEQFF | TGTGCCAGCAGACGGGCCGGGGCGGGTGAGCAGTTCTTC
TRBJ2-7 | 16 | few | TRBV5-1 | TRBD2 | CASSLVRGLASGEQYF | TGCGCCAGCAGCTTGGTTAGGGGACTAGCGTCGGGCGAGCAGTACTTC
TRBJ1-3 | 19 | NA | TRBV27 | TRBD1 | CASTTVGQTTIISGNTIYF | TGTGCCAGCACGACAGTGGGACAGACTACTATCATTTCTGGAAACACCATATATTTT
TRBJ1-1 | 13 | NA | TRBV6-5 | NA | CASSWKRNTEAFF | TGTGCCAGCAGTTGGAAGAGGAACACTGAAGCTTTCTTT
TRBJ2-1 | 9 | NA | TRBV9 | NA | CASSPEQFF | TGTGCCAGCAGCCCCGAGCAGTTCTTC
TRBJ1-6 | 12 | NA | TRBV5-1 | NA | CASNKENSPLHF | TGCGCCAGCAATAAGGAGAATTCACCCCTCCACTTT
TRBJ1-5 | 12 | NA | TRBV6-6 | NA | CASSLSNQPQHF | TGTGCCAGCAGCCTTAGCAATCAGCCCCAGCATTTT
TRBJ1-1 | 13 | once | TRBV5-5 | NA | CASSSHSNTEAFF | TGTGCCAGCAGTTCACACTCAAACACTGAAGCTTTCTTT
TRBJ1-1 | 12 | NA | TRBV5-6 | NA | CASSRAGPEAFF | TGTGCCAGCAGCCGCGCTGGACCTGAAGCTTTCTTT
TRBJ2-7 | 13 | NA | TRBV5-1 | NA | CASSRDGGREQYF | TGCGCCAGCAGCAGGGACGGGGGGCGCGAGCAGTACTTC
TRBJ1-4 | 15 | NA | TRBV6-5 | TRBD1 | CASSYRQGLGEKLFF | TGTGCCAGCAGTTACAGACAGGGGTTAGGTGAAAAACTGTTTTTT
TRBJ2-7 | 12 | NA | TRBV11-3 | NA | CASSLGSYEQYF | TGTGCCAGCAGCTTAGGGTCCTACGAGCAGTACTTC
TRBJ2-2 | 16 | NA | TRBV9 | TRBD1 | CASSGQGGVGTGELFF | TGTGCCAGCAGCGGACAGGGTGGGGTGGGCACCGGGGAGCTGTTTTTT
TRBJ2-2 | 15 | once | TRBV30 | NA | CARGLSAVNTGELFF | TGTGCCCGGGGTTTATCGGCAGTGAACACCGGGGAGCTGTTTTTT
TRBJ2-2 | 15 | few | TRBV7-3 | TRBD2 | CASSPGLAVTGELFF | TGTGCCAGCAGCCCGGGACTAGCGGTTACCGGGGAGCTGTTTTTT
TRBJ1-5 | 13 | NA | TRBV12-5 | NA | CASGLVTRGPQHF | TGTGCTAGTGGTTTGGTAACTAGGGGGCCCCAGCATTTT
TRBJ2-5 | 15 | NA | TRBV11-3 | NA | CASSLLRQTQETQYF | TGTGCCAGCAGCTTACTCCGACAAACGCAAGAGACCCAGTACTTC
TRBJ2-5 | 15 | once | TRBV5-4 | NA | CASSLGRGVKETQYF | TGTGCCAGCAGCTTGGGTCGGGGAGTCAAAGAGACCCAGTACTTC
TRBJ1-1 | 18 | few | TRBV5-1 | NA | CASSLATGTNGVNTEAFF | TGCGCCAGCAGCTTGGCAACAGGGACTAACGGGGTAAACACTGAAGCTTTCTTT
TRBJ1-6 | 15 | NA | TRBV28 | NA | CASSFGGGDNSPLHF | TGTGCCAGCAGTTTTGGGGGGGGCGATAATTCACCCCTCCACTTT
TRBJ1-1 | 12 | few | TRBV28 | NA | CASRGVRGEAFF | TGTGCCAGCAGGGGGGTAAGAGGTGAAGCTTTCTTT
TRBJ2-3 | 14 | NA | TRBV19 | TRBD1 | CASRAGTGLDTQYF | TGTGCCAGTAGGGCCGGGACAGGGTTAGATACGCAGTATTTT
TRBJ2-4 | 13 | NA | TRBV5-1 | TRBD1 | CASSSTGGNIQYF | TGCGCCAGCAGCTCGACAGGGGGAAACATTCAGTACTTC
TRBJ2-5 | 13 | NA | TRBV19 | TRBD1 | CASSTTGVETQYF | TGTGCCAGTAGCACCACAGGGGTTGAGACCCAGTACTTC
TRBJ1-1 | 14 | NA | TRBV11-3 | NA | CASSPQGRGTEAFF | TGTGCCAGCAGCCCTCAGGGGCGGGGCACTGAAGCTTTCTTT